The rows below give T cell receptor beta chains drawn from one sample of a study of cytomegalovirus exposure and HLA in healthy donors. Assay: immunoSEQ multiplex PCR; the TCRdb copy retains only in-frame clones and omits some. This table lists about 96,000 clones. Sequenced: PBMCs. The receptors shown here come from a woman aged 25 to 39 in good health and CMV-seronegative. Both conserved end residues are part of each CDR3. A D gene is named only where the DNA matches it firmly.

D gene,V gene,J gene,CDR3 DNA,CDR3 protein
.,TRBV19,TRBJ1-6,TGTGCCAGTAGCCGGACAGATAATTCACCCCTCCACTTT,CASSRTDNSPLHF
TRBD2,TRBV28,TRBJ2-1,TGTGCCAGCAGTTACAGCGGGGGGGTTAATGAGCAGTTCTTC,CASSYSGGVNEQFF
TRBD1,TRBV7-9,TRBJ2-7,TGTGCCAGCAGTCGACAGGGGGACTACGAGCAGTACTTC,CASSRQGDYEQYF
.,TRBV28,TRBJ2-2,TGTGCCAGCGGAGCGATGGGAGACACCGGGGAGCTGTTTTTT,CASGAMGDTGELFF
TRBD1,TRBV28,TRBJ1-1,TGTGCCAGCAGTTCAGCGCGGACAGGGACGAGTGACACTGAAGCTTTCTTT,CASSSARTGTSDTEAFF
.,TRBV6-1,TRBJ1-2,TGTGCCACTTCAAGGGGGGGCCTCAGCTATGGCTACACCTTC,CATSRGGLSYGYTF
TRBD2,TRBV23-1,TRBJ2-3,TGCGCCAGCAGTCGGCGTAAACCGGGACTAGCTTTTCCCACAGATACGCAGTATTTT,CASSRRKPGLAFPTDTQYF
TRBD1,TRBV2,TRBJ2-4,TGTGCCAGCAGTGACGTAACGGGACAGAAGTACTTC,CASSDVTGQKYF
TRBD1,TRBV7-2,TRBJ2-7,TGTGCCAGCAGTTCCAGGACAGGGAATCACGAGCAGTACTTC,CASSSRTGNHEQYF
.,TRBV6-1,TRBJ1-2,TGTGCCAGCAGTGAAAACAGCCGCTACACCTTC,CASSENSRYTF
TRBD1,TRBV6-1,TRBJ2-5,TGTGCCAGCAGTGAACAGACAGGGGACCAAGAGACCCAGTACTTC,CASSEQTGDQETQYF
.,TRBV6-5,TRBJ2-3,TGTGCCAGCAGTTACCCTGGAGCAGATACGCAGTATTTT,CASSYPGADTQYF
TRBD2,TRBV5-1,TRBJ2-3,TGCGCCAGCAGCGGCTTAGCGGGAAGCACAGATACGCAGTATTTT,CASSGLAGSTDTQYF
.,TRBV5-6,TRBJ1-1,TGTGCCAGCAGCTTGGGAGGGAACACTGAAGCTTTCTTT,CASSLGGNTEAFF
.,TRBV5-4,TRBJ2-1,TGTGCCAGCAGCTTGGAGCAGGGGGGTAGCAATGAGCAGTTCTTC,CASSLEQGGSNEQFF
TRBD2,TRBV14,TRBJ2-2,TGTGCCAGCAGCTACGGGGGGAATACCGGGGAGCTGTTTTTT,CASSYGGNTGELFF
TRBD1,TRBV19,TRBJ1-2,TGTGCCAGTAGTGTACAGGGGCTCTATGGCTACACCTTC,CASSVQGLYGYTF
TRBD2,TRBV27,TRBJ2-7,TGTGCCAGCAGTTTAGGGAGGGGCTCCTACGAGCAGTACTTC,CASSLGRGSYEQYF
TRBD1,TRBV4-1,TRBJ2-2,TGCGCCAGCAGCTCTCGGACAGGGCTTGCCGGGGAGCTGTTTTTT,CASSSRTGLAGELFF
.,TRBV2,TRBJ2-5,TGTGCCAGCATTCCTGGACTCCATGAGACCCAGTACTTC,CASIPGLHETQYF
TRBD2,TRBV19,TRBJ2-1,TGTGCCAGTAGTAGCGGACTAGCGGGGTTGGGTGAGCAGTTCTTC,CASSSGLAGLGEQFF
.,TRBV2,TRBJ2-3,TGTGCCAGCAGCCTTAGATACACAGATACGCAGTATTTT,CASSLRYTDTQYF
.,TRBV13,TRBJ2-1,TGTGCCAGCACCCAGATCTCCTACAATGAGCAGTTCTTC,CASTQISYNEQFF
.,TRBV5-6,TRBJ1-1,TGTGCCAGCAGCTTGGAAGGAGGGCCCCACGCTGAAGCTTTCTTT,CASSLEGGPHAEAFF
.,TRBV28,TRBJ2-3,TGTGCCAGCAGTTTCGTAGCGGGCACAGATACGCAGTATTTT,CASSFVAGTDTQYF
.,TRBV9,TRBJ1-2,TGTGCCAGCGGAGGGCCTCCTGGCTACACCTTC,CASGGPPGYTF